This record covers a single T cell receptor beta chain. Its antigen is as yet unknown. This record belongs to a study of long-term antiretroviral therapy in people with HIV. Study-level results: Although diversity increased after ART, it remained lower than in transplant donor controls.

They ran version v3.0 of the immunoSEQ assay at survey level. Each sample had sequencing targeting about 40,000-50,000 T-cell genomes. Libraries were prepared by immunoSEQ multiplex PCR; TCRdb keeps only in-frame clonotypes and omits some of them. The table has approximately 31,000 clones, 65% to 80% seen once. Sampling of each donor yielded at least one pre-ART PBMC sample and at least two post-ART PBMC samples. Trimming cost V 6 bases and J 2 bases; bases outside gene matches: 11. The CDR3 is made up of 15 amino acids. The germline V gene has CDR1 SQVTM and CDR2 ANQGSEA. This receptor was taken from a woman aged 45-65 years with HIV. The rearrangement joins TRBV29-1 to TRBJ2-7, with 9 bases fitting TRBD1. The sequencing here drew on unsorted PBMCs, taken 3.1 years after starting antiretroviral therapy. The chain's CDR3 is CSVEGRTGVPYEQYF. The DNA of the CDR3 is TGCAGCGTGGAGGGCCGGACAGGGGTGCCCTACGAGCAGTACTTC.